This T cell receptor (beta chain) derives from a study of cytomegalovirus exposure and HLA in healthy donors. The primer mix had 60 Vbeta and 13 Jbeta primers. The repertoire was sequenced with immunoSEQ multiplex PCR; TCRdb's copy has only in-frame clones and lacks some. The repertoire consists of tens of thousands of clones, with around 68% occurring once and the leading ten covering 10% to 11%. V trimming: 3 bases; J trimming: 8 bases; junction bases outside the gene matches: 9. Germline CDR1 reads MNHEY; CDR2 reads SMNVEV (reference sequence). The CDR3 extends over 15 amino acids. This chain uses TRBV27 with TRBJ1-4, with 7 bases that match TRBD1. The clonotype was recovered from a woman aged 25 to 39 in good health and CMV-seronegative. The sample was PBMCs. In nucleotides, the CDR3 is TGTGCCAGCAGTTTCTCCGACAGGGTAGGGGAAAAACTGTTTTTT. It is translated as CASSFSDRVGEKLFF.